The 24 T cell receptor beta chains below come from one sample, sequenced in a study of cytotoxic CD8 clonotypes in ibrutinib-treated CLL. Sequencing used immunoSEQ multiplex PCR; TCRdb keeps in-frame clones, though not all of them. The table shows hundreds of thousands of clones, with roughly 79% occurring only once. The starting material was PBMCs, obtained after 12 months of ibrutinib treatment. These receptors came from a human donor with chronic lymphocytic leukemia.

The chain combines TRBV7-9 with TRBJ2-7; tentatively, D is TRBD1 (5 bases). V was clipped by 5 bases and J by 0 bases, with 11 bases between them. From germline, CDR1 is SEHNR and CDR2 FQNEAQ (reference sequence). This CDR3 contains 14 residues. The CDR3 protein is CASSPRQISYEQYF. The DNA of the CDR3 is TGTGCCAGCAGCCCTCGACAGATCTCCTACGAGCAGTACTTC.

This rearrangement joins TRBV30 to TRBJ1-1; D is undetermined. Germline V lookup: CDR1 GTSNPN, CDR2 SVGIG (reference sequence). This CDR3 has 11 amino acids. V lost 0 bases and J lost 7, with 6 bases in between. CDR3 in amino acids: CAWSVRSEAFF. In nucleotides, the CDR3 is TGTGCCTGGAGTGTACGCAGTGAAGCTTTCTTT.

The V and J genes are TRBV10-3 and TRBJ2-3, with D possibly being TRBD2 (5 bases). Germline CDR1 and CDR2: ENHRY and SYGVKD. V was trimmed by 3 bases and J by 3 bases, leaving 7 bases between them. The CDR3 totals 13 residues. CDR3 sequence: CAISERDTDTQYF. The CDR3 region has the DNA TGTGCCATCAGTGAACGGGATACAGATACGCAGTATTTT.

The chain couples TRBV28 to TRBJ1-5, with 9 positions matching TRBD1. The V gene end was trimmed by 4 bases and the J gene end by 5 bases; junction bases not matched to a gene: 6. The CDR3 contains 15 residues. Germline V gives CDR1 MDHEN, CDR2 SYDVKM. CDR3 in amino acids: CASSSPGQGHQPQHF. CDR3 DNA sequence: TGTGCCAGCAGTTCCCCGGGACAGGGCCATCAGCCCCAGCATTTT.

The chain is built from TRBV18 and TRBJ1-1; a possible D gene is TRBD1 (6 bases). This CDR3 region has 14 residues. Germline CDR1 and CDR2: KGHSH and LQKENI. Trimming took 3 bases from V and 1 from J, leaving 9 bases between them. CDR3: CASSPAGQNTEAFF. CDR3 DNA sequence: TGTGCCAGCTCACCGGCGGGACAGAACACTGAAGCTTTCTTT.

The chain links TRBV29-1 to TRBJ2-7; 7 bases fit TRBD1. The V gene's germline CDR1 is SQVTM and CDR2 ANQGSEA. The CDR3 spans 11 residues. J was trimmed by 6 bases and V by 4 bases; bases with no gene match: 3. CDR3 DNA: TGCAGCGTTGTGCACAGGGGCGAGCAGTACTTC. This gives the protein CSVVHRGEQYF.

This chain uses TRBV6-1 with TRBJ1-4, with TRBD1 matching over 10 bases. CDR3 length equals 14 residues. V gave up 5 bases and J gave up 8 bases; unmatched junction bases: 5. Germline CDR1 is MNHNS and CDR2 is SASEGT. The CDR3 spells CASSLGTGVEKLFF. In DNA, the CDR3 is TGTGCCAGCAGTTTGGGGACAGGGGTAGAAAAACTGTTTTTT.

This clone has a single count. The chain joins TRBV27 to TRBJ2-7; 7 positions agree with TRBD1. The V and J ends lost 0 bases and 2 bases, in that order; junction bases with no gene match: 4. The germline V gene encodes CDR1 MNHEY and CDR2 SMNVEV (reference sequence). The CDR3 spans 15 residues. In DNA, the CDR3 is TGTGCCAGCAGTTTATCGACCGGGACAGCCTACGAGCAGTACTTC. This codes for CASSLSTGTAYEQYF.

The chain has TRBV10-3 and TRBJ1-5; D not resolved. The length of the CDR3 is 15 residues. V lost 2 bases and J 0 bases, leaving 8 bases between the germline ends. Germline V gene lookup returns CDR1 ENHRY and CDR2 SYGVKD. The CDR3 DNA follows: TGTGCCATCAGTGAGGCCGGCGATAGCAATCAGCCCCAGCATTTT. Its protein product is CAISEAGDSNQPQHF.

The chain links TRBV27 to TRBJ2-7; 8 nucleotides match TRBD2. The V and J ends lost 5 bases and 0 bases, in that order; junction bases with no gene match: 6. The germline V gene encodes CDR1 MNHEY and CDR2 SMNVEV (reference sequence). The CDR3 has 15 residues. In DNA form, the CDR3 reads TGTGCCAGCAGTAGGAGCGGGGGATACTCCTACGAGCAGTACTTC. Translating it yields CASSRSGGYSYEQYF.

In this sample, this clone turned up a few times. The chain couples TRBV7-6 to TRBJ2-3, with D unclear. The CDR3 covers 17 residues. The germline V gene encodes CDR1 SGHVS and CDR2 FNYEAQ. V gave up 1 base and J gave up 0 bases, with 14 bases separating them. The CDR3 DNA follows: TGTGCCAGCAGCTTAGGGCTCTTCCGGTCTAGCACAGATACGCAGTATTTT. This encodes CASSLGLFRSSTDTQYF.

V gene TRBV18 combines with J gene TRBJ2-7; possible D gene TRBD1, 5 bases. V was shortened by 4 bases and J by 0 bases, with 13 bases between the two germline ends. Germline lookup yields CDR1 KGHSH and CDR2 LQKENI. There are 15 residues in the CDR3. The CDR3, as DNA: TGTGCCAGCTCACTGTATGGAGACAGCTCCTACGAGCAGTACTTC. It encodes CASSLYGDSSYEQYF. Full variable domain (remainder filled in from reference TRBV18 and TRBJ2-7): NAGVMQNPRHLVRRRGQEARLRCSPMKGHSHVYWYRQLPEEGLKFMVYLQKENIIDESGMPKERFSAEFPKEGPSILRIQQVVRGDSAAYFCASSLYGDSSYEQYFGPGTRLTVT.

This clone was found a few times. The rearrangement uses TRBV6-1 and TRBJ1-2, with a tentative D call TRBD1 (6 bases). The germline V and J ends were trimmed by 0 bases and 4 bases, with 12 bases remaining between them. Germline lookup yields CDR1 MNHNS and CDR2 SASEGT. The CDR3 totals 15 residues. As DNA, the CDR3 is TGTGCCAGCAGTGAAGCCCCGGACAGTTTCTATGGCTACACCTTC. Amino acid sequence: CASSEAPDSFYGYTF.

This rearrangement joins TRBV28 to TRBJ1-2; no clear D gene. V was shortened by 5 bases and J by 8 bases, with 18 bases between the two germline ends. This CDR3 is built from 14 residues. Germline CDR1 and CDR2: MDHEN and SYDVKM. The CDR3 nucleotides read TGTGCCAGCAGTCTCACGGCGGGGTCTTGGGGCTACACCTTC. This sequence encodes CASSLTAGSWGYTF.

The gene calls are TRBV6-1 and TRBJ1-5, with D unclear. This CDR3 region has 16 residues. V lost 3 bases and J lost 2, with 14 bases in between. From germline, CDR1 is MNHNS and CDR2 SASEGT. CDR3 protein: CASSDATGAGNQPQHF. CDR3 DNA sequence: TGTGCCAGCAGTGATGCGACTGGCGCGGGCAATCAGCCCCAGCATTTT.

In DNA, the CDR3 is TGTGCCAGCACCACGGGACTAGCGGGGGCCACCGGGGAGCTGTTTTTT. As protein: CASTTGLAGATGELFF. The gene calls are TRBV5-4 and TRBJ2-2; the match to TRBD2 covers 14 bases. Germline V gene data show CDR1 as SGHNT and CDR2 as YYREEE (reference sequence). The length of the CDR3 is 16 residues. Trimming removed 6 bases from V and 4 bases from J; junction bases left unmatched: 5.

The chain joins TRBV29-1 to TRBJ2-3; 15 nucleotides line up with TRBD2. Per the germline V gene, CDR1 is SQVTM and CDR2 is ANQGSEA. The CDR3 totals 14 residues. V trimming: 7 bases; J trimming: 7 bases; junction bases outside the gene matches: 6. CDR3 in amino acids: CSDSGLAGGHTQYF. DNA of the CDR3: TGCAGCGATTCGGGACTAGCGGGAGGTCATACGCAGTATTTT.

The chain joins TRBV27 to TRBJ2-1; no definite D call. This CDR3 has 11 residues. The V end lost 5 bases, the J end lost 7 bases, and 6 bases lay between the germline ends. CDR1 is MNHEY, CDR2 SMNVEV, per germline (reference sequence). The CDR3, as DNA: TGTGCCAGCAGTGTGGCTAATGAGCAGTTCTTC. Translating gives CASSVANEQFF.

This clone has a single count. V is TRBV4-1 and J is TRBJ1-1, with D tentatively TRBD1 (6 bases). Germline V gene data show CDR1 as MGHRA and CDR2 as YSYEKL. The CDR3 runs 16 residues. With 4 bases removed from V and 3 bases from J, the gap between germline ends came to 18 bases. The DNA of the CDR3 is TGCGCCAGCAGCCTTGACTTCAGGGCAGGGGACACTGAAGCTTTCTTT. Its protein product is CASSLDFRAGDTEAFF.

V and J are TRBV6-5 and TRBJ1-1; 10 positions match TRBD1. With V trimmed by 4 bases and J by 5 bases, 4 bases remained unmatched. Per the germline V gene, CDR1 is MNHEY and CDR2 is SVGAGI. The CDR3 contains 14 residues. In DNA form, the CDR3 reads TGTGCCAGCAGTTCCGGACAGGGGGAAACTGAAGCTTTCTTT. Translated: CASSSGQGETEAFF.

This clone appeared once. The rearrangement joins TRBV19 to TRBJ1-2; D ambiguous. This CDR3 region has 14 residues. Germline CDR1 LNHDA, CDR2 SQIVND (reference sequence). V lost 3 bases and J lost 5, with 13 bases in between. The CDR3 nucleotides are TGTGCCAGTAGTATCGAGGGCGTATCGTATGGCTACACCTTC. This sequence encodes CASSIEGVSYGYTF. Complete variable domain (other parts from reference TRBV19 and TRBJ1-2): DGGITQSPKYLFRKEGQNVTLSCEQNLNHDAMYWYRQDPGQGLRLIYYSQIVNDFQKGDIAEGYSVSREKKESFPLTVTSAQKNPTAFYLCASSIEGVSYGYTFGSGTRLTVV.

This clone showed up just once. DNA for the CDR3: TGTGCCAGCAGCCCATCCAGCTCCTACAATGAGCAGTTCTTC. Amino acids: CASSPSSSYNEQFF. This sequence joins TRBV6-6 and TRBJ2-1, with D unclear. Trimming took 6 bases from V and 0 from J, leaving 9 bases between them. Looked up from germline, CDR1 is MNHNY and CDR2 is SVGAGI (reference sequence). There are 14 residues in the CDR3.

The chain joins TRBV27 to TRBJ2-7; D ambiguous. The CDR3 is 14 amino acids. Germline V gene data show CDR1 as MNHEY and CDR2 as SMNVEV (reference sequence). V dropped 4 bases and J dropped 4 bases, with 14 bases sitting between them. For the CDR3, the DNA is TGTGCCAGCAGTTCCCCAAAGATAGGATACGAGCAGTACTTC. Residues: CASSSPKIGYEQYF.

The V and J genes are TRBV6-5 and TRBJ1-1; D is unresolved. The CDR3 spans 14 residues. Germline V gene sequence: CDR1 MNHEY, CDR2 SVGAGI. The germline V and J ends were trimmed by 5 bases and 3 bases, with 13 bases remaining between them. The CDR3 nucleotides read TGTGCCAGCAGTGGCAGAGTTCGGGACACTGAAGCTTTCTTT. It translates to CASSGRVRDTEAFF.